The next 2 T cell receptor beta chains were all read from a single sample in a study of spatial heterogeneity in lung cancer. From the 5' RACE reads, TCRdb called clonotypes with MiXCR, one entry per CDR3 protein. The sample consists of around 2,100 distinct CDR3 sequences, 6.8% of them appearing once. Time point described: sample taken at primary tumor resection. This specimen consisted of normal lung tissue next to the tumor, obtained at surgery. These receptor sequences come from a male donor with early-stage non-small cell lung cancer.

The chain couples TRBV11-3 to TRBJ2-3, with D uncertain. V was cut by 1 base and J by 2 bases, with 13 bases left in between. The CDR3 is made up of 16 amino acids. The V gene's germline CDR1 is SGHNT and CDR2 YENEEA. The CDR3 protein is CASSLGQDASTDTQYF. CDR3 DNA: TGTGCCAGCAGCTTAGGGCAGGATGCCTCCACAGATACGCAGTATTTT. The full variable domain, with the rest looked up from reference TRBV11-3 and TRBJ2-3, is EAGVVQSPRYKIIEKKQPVAFWCNPISGHNTLYWYLQNLGQGPELLIRYENEEAVDDSQLPKDRFSAERLKGVDSTLKIQPAELGDSAVYLCASSLGQDASTDTQYFGPGTRLTVL.

To note about this clonotype: A much larger clone differs by one base, so this may be a read error. The gene calls are TRBV18 and TRBJ1-5, with TRBD1 as a possible D gene (5 bases). Germline lookup yields CDR1 KGHSH and CDR2 LQKENI. This CDR3 is 14 amino acids long. The CDR3 nucleotides are TGTGCCAGCTCAACACCGGGGCTAGGGCAGCCCCAGCATTTT. Its protein is CASSTPGLGQPQHF. The full variable domain, with the rest looked up from reference TRBV18 and TRBJ1-5, is NAGVMQNPRHLVRRRGQEARLRCSPMKGHSHVYWYRQLPEEGLKFMVYLQKENIIDESGMPKERFSAEFPKEGPSILRIQQVVRGDSAAYFCASSTPGLGQPQHFGDGTRLSIL.